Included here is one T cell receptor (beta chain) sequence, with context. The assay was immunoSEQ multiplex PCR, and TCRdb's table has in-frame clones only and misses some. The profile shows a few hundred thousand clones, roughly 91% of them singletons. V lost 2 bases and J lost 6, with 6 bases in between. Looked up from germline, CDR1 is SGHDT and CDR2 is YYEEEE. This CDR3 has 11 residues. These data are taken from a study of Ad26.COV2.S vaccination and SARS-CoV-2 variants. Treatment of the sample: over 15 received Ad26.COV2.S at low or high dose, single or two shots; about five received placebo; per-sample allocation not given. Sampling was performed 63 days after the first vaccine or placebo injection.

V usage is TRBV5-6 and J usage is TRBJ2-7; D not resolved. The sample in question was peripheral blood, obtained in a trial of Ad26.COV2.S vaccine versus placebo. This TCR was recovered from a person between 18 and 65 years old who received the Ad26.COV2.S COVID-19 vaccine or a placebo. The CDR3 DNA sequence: TGTGCCAGCAGCTTAGCGCTCGAGCAGTACTTC. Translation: CASSLALEQYF. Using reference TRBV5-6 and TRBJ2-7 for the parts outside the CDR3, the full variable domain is DAGVTQSPTHLIKTRGQQVTLRCSPKSGHDTVSWYQQALGQGPQFIFQYYEEEERQRGNFPDRFSGHQFPNYSSELNVNALLLGDSALYLCASSLALEQYFGPGTRLTVT.